A selection of T cell receptor beta chains follows, all from one sample in a study of Ad26.COV2.S vaccination and SARS-CoV-2 variants. Measured with immunoSEQ multiplex PCR; TCRdb has only the in-frame clones, and not every one. The repertoire holds about 350,000 clones, with 70% to 90% as singletons. Source: peripheral blood, taken in a trial of Ad26.COV2.S vaccine versus placebo. The receptors derive from a person between 18 and 65 years old who received the Ad26.COV2.S COVID-19 vaccine or a placebo. The CDR3 runs from the conserved cysteine through the conserved F or W. The order of the fields is D gene, J gene, clone size, V gene, CDR3 DNA, CDR3 protein. D genes are given only for firm matches. Not every row has a clone size; where given, it reads once, few, many or a size class.

d_call: TRBD1; j_call: TRBJ2-7; clone_size: .; v_call: TRBV6-2/TRBV6-3; cdr3_nt: TGTGCCAGCGGCCGAGGGGACAGTTCTACATTACCCTACGAGCAGTACTTC; cdr3_aa: CASGRGDSSTLPYEQYF
d_call: TRBD1; j_call: TRBJ2-7; clone_size: .; v_call: TRBV7-2; cdr3_nt: TGTGCCAGCAGCCGCGGGACAGGGACTTACGAGCAGTACTTC; cdr3_aa: CASSRGTGTYEQYF
d_call: .; j_call: TRBJ2-2; clone_size: few; v_call: TRBV5-5; cdr3_nt: TGTGCCAGCAGCTTGGCCCGACAGGCGAACACCGGGGAGCTGTTTTTT; cdr3_aa: CASSLARQANTGELFF
d_call: .; j_call: TRBJ1-2; clone_size: .; v_call: TRBV5-4; cdr3_nt: TGTGCCAGCAGCTTAACGGGACAACTAAACTATGGCTACACCTTC; cdr3_aa: CASSLTGQLNYGYTF
d_call: .; j_call: TRBJ2-5; clone_size: few; v_call: TRBV5-6; cdr3_nt: TGTGCCAGCAGCTTTGGATTAGCGGCGGAAGAAGAGACCCAGTACTTC; cdr3_aa: CASSFGLAAEEETQYF
d_call: TRBD1; j_call: TRBJ2-4; clone_size: .; v_call: TRBV28; cdr3_nt: TGTGCCAGCAGGGAAGGCCCGGGACAGGGAAACATTCAGTACTTC; cdr3_aa: CASREGPGQGNIQYF
d_call: TRBD1; j_call: TRBJ2-6; clone_size: .; v_call: TRBV30; cdr3_nt: TGTGCCTGGAGGGGACAGGGACGGTTCATCTCTGGGGCCAACGTCCTGACTTTC; cdr3_aa: CAWRGQGRFISGANVLTF
d_call: .; j_call: TRBJ1-4; clone_size: .; v_call: TRBV28; cdr3_nt: TGTGCCAGCAGTTTTTTGGGTGTCAGTGGGGCTAAACTGTTTTTT; cdr3_aa: CASSFLGVSGAKLFF
d_call: .; j_call: TRBJ2-1; clone_size: .; v_call: TRBV24-1; cdr3_nt: TGTGCCACCAGTGACCCCCCCCGGACTCCTAATCCAAATGAGCAGTTCTTC; cdr3_aa: CATSDPPRTPNPNEQFF
d_call: .; j_call: TRBJ2-1; clone_size: .; v_call: TRBV7-8; cdr3_nt: TGTGCCAGCAGCTTAGGAGGGAGGCCACTCGAGCAGTTCTTC; cdr3_aa: CASSLGGRPLEQFF
d_call: .; j_call: TRBJ2-2; clone_size: few; v_call: TRBV15; cdr3_nt: TGTGCCACCAGCAGAGATCCTCTAGGCAGGTGGTACACCGGGGAGCTGTTTTTT; cdr3_aa: CATSRDPLGRWYTGELFF
d_call: .; j_call: TRBJ2-3; clone_size: .; v_call: TRBV7-9; cdr3_nt: TGTGCCAGCAGCTCTCGGACCACAGATACGCAGTATTTT; cdr3_aa: CASSSRTTDTQYF
d_call: .; j_call: TRBJ2-7; clone_size: .; v_call: TRBV7-6; cdr3_nt: TGTGCCAGCAGCCGACGGGACTGGGGGGACTCCTACGAGCAGTACTTC; cdr3_aa: CASSRRDWGDSYEQYF
d_call: .; j_call: TRBJ2-3; clone_size: .; v_call: TRBV4-1; cdr3_nt: TGCGCCAGCAGCCTTGTCCCAGGGAGGCAATCAGATACGCAGTATTTT; cdr3_aa: CASSLVPGRQSDTQYF
d_call: .; j_call: TRBJ2-7; clone_size: many; v_call: TRBV11-3; cdr3_nt: TGTGCCAGCAGCTTAGGCCACTCAGGATCGTACGAGCAGTACTTC; cdr3_aa: CASSLGHSGSYEQYF
d_call: TRBD1; j_call: TRBJ2-7; clone_size: .; v_call: TRBV5-1; cdr3_nt: TGCGCCAGCAGCCGTGACAGGGAAGAGCAGTACTTC; cdr3_aa: CASSRDREEQYF
d_call: TRBD1; j_call: TRBJ1-5; clone_size: .; v_call: TRBV18; cdr3_nt: TGTGCCAGCTCACCGCTCGGGACAGGGCTTCAGCCCCAGCATTTT; cdr3_aa: CASSPLGTGLQPQHF
d_call: .; j_call: TRBJ2-1; clone_size: .; v_call: TRBV11-2; cdr3_nt: TGTGCCAGCAGCTTATCTGGGACCTACAATGAGCAGTTCTTC; cdr3_aa: CASSLSGTYNEQFF
d_call: .; j_call: TRBJ1-4; clone_size: .; v_call: TRBV6-5; cdr3_nt: TGTGCCAGCAGACGAGACAGTAATGAAAAACTGTTTTTT; cdr3_aa: CASRRDSNEKLFF
d_call: TRBD1; j_call: TRBJ2-1; clone_size: .; v_call: TRBV29-1; cdr3_nt: TGCAGCGTCCACCGGGGGACAGGGGGCGAGTTCTTC; cdr3_aa: CSVHRGTGGEFF
d_call: .; j_call: TRBJ2-3; clone_size: .; v_call: TRBV5-1; cdr3_nt: TGCGCCAGCACCACAAATCCGGGCCATGTGGCAGATACGCAGTATTTT; cdr3_aa: CASTTNPGHVADTQYF
d_call: TRBD1; j_call: TRBJ1-1; clone_size: .; v_call: TRBV18; cdr3_nt: TGTGCCAGCTCCCCGGGACAGGGGTACGCTGAAGCTTTCTTT; cdr3_aa: CASSPGQGYAEAFF
d_call: .; j_call: TRBJ1-2; clone_size: .; v_call: TRBV2; cdr3_nt: TGTGCCAGCAGTGAAGCAGGGCAGGGATCGCATGGCTACACCTTC; cdr3_aa: CASSEAGQGSHGYTF
d_call: .; j_call: TRBJ2-7; clone_size: .; v_call: TRBV6-2/TRBV6-3; cdr3_nt: TGTGCCAGCAGTTACTTTGGACTCACAATCTCCTACGAGCAGTACTTC; cdr3_aa: CASSYFGLTISYEQYF
d_call: .; j_call: TRBJ1-2; clone_size: .; v_call: TRBV24-1; cdr3_nt: TGTGCCACCAGTGATTTGCCCGGTGGCACCCTGGGCTACACCTTC; cdr3_aa: CATSDLPGGTLGYTF
d_call: .; j_call: TRBJ2-7; clone_size: .; v_call: TRBV19; cdr3_nt: TGTGCCAGTAGTATAGCTGGGGGGAGAGGCTACGAGCAGTACTTC; cdr3_aa: CASSIAGGRGYEQYF